The T cell receptor (beta chain) described here comes from a study of T cell responses to AZD1222 COVID-19 vaccine (dated by TCRdb to the early 2020s). Turning to the overall study: AZD1222 recipients with second doses at about 4 weeks or about 12 weeks were pooled, because spike-specific TCR depth and breadth did not differ between schedules. TCR sequencing covered approximately 230 trial participants: 200 to 220 given two doses of AZD1222 and about 26 given two doses of MenACWY control vaccine. Trial participants were enrolled into age subgroups of 18-55, 56-69 and 70-plus years, which contained about 160, 30 and 59 TCR-sequenced participants, respectively. General conclusions and limits of the study: Epitopes outside the regions mutated in the B.1.351 and B.1.1.7 variants were reportedly recognized by nearly half of the unique spike-specific TCRs. Conclusions about previously exposed vaccinees were limited because only six AZD1222 recipients were SARS-CoV-2 seropositive at baseline. Participants were mostly white British and included more females than males, and it was suggested by the authors that clonal diversity may have been underestimated. In the small 56-69-year group, the increase in depth fell short of significance, most likely because of low power. Because no day 14 peak-response samples were available, the repertoires could be characterized only after the peak T cell response. Vaccine-associated CD4 TCRs spanned the whole spike protein, with dominant responses in regions 160-218 and 743-854. Spike-specific TCR breadth and depth rose significantly after two AZD1222 doses compared with day 0 and with MenACWY recipients.

Spanning cysteine to phenylalanine, the CDR3 consists of 16 amino acids. The DNA shown is the 48-base CDR3, in frame from base 1. V loses 1 base of germline sequence and J loses 0 bases, and the interval between the two ends is 13 bases. As encoded in the germline V gene, CDR1 is KGHSH while CDR2 is LQKENI. Regarding this clone: It has no known antigen specificity. No quality values exist for individual bases; no much larger clone is one base distant.

In light of the paper, this sample's time point label describes: baseline before first vaccination. The vaccinee samples were drawn from two UK trials, COV001 and COV002, one of which was a single-blind randomized controlled phase 2/3 trial testing AZD1222 (ChAdOx1 nCoV-19) in healthy adults. For TCRbeta chain sequencing, PBMC samples were collected from trial participants at day 0 and at day 28 after the second dose. The CDR3 regions of human TCRbeta chains were analyzed by immunosequencing. The paper's data handling went like this. Repertoire TCRs were matched against a reference library of SARS-CoV-2-specific TCRs generated with the MIRA antigen-specificity platform. Breadth meant the fraction of unique TCRs that were SARS-CoV-2-associated, whereas depth meant the fraction of total T cells that were SARS-CoV-2-associated. Each spike-specific TCR was assigned to its reactive spike region and to a CD4 or CD8 class using the MIRA data. Log10-transformed breadth and depth values were compared by one-way ANOVA with Sidak's multiple comparisons tests. TCRdb retrieved this table from immuneACCESS and kept in-frame rearrangements only. Not all clones are present; in checked studies, unresolved V genes account for under half, and no reason is known for the remainder. D and trimming were read from the DNA, whereas the V and J calls and clone size are those reported in that table. For this sample the table gives 95,000 to 150,000 clones, of which about 90% were detected only once. The ten top clones hold about 10% of the sample.

The material sequenced was peripheral blood, taken on day 0 of AZD1222 vaccination. The receptor was derived from an adult in good health. The rearranged chain carries TRBV18 and TRBJ2-7, with TRBD2 as a weak D call on 5 bases. The DNA reads TGTGCCAGCTCACCACTGAAGCGGACCGACTCCTACGAGCAGTACTTC. It translates to CASSPLKRTDSYEQYF. Reference TRBV18 and TRBJ2-7 proteins supply the regions before and after the CDR3; the full variable domain is: NAGVMQNPRHLVRRRGQEARLRCSPMKGHSHVYWYRQLPEEGLKFMVYLQKENIIDESGMPKERFSAEFPKEGPSILRIQQVVRGDSAAYFCASSPLKRTDSYEQYFGPGTRLTVT.